This T cell receptor beta chain was observed in a study of blood T cells in healthy people across ages. The study's findings and limits: What prevented conclusive comparison of naive and antigen-experienced cells was that PBMCs were unsorted.

It was with a sample-barcoded 5' primer and a J-beta primer mix that a second PCR of about 7 to 12 cycles was run. Using its own MiXCR run on the 5' RACE reads, TCRdb lists one record per CDR3 protein. The table records about 1.4 million distinct CDR3 sequences, approximately 60% of them present only once. This clonotype came up a few times. No antigen is known for it. From germline, CDR1 is LNHNV and CDR2 YYDKDF (reference sequence). The CDR3 totals 14 residues. V was cut by 4 bases and J by 7 bases, with 17 bases left in between. The gene calls are TRBV15 and TRBJ2-7, with D perhaps TRBD1 or TRBD2 (5 bases each). The receptor was derived from a man between 18 and 35 years old in good health. Material for sequencing was blood. CDR3 amino acids: CATSTGTSSWEQYF. CDR3 nucleotide sequence: TGTGCCACCAGCACCGGGACCTCGTCGTGGGAGCAGTACTTC.